These 9 T cell receptor beta chains originate from one sample sequenced in a study of beta chain features in type 1 diabetes. The isolated RNA, all of it, was reverse transcribed, so expressed TCRB transcripts were what got sequenced. Some clones are missing from TCRdb's copy, which holds only in-frame ones; the method was immunoSEQ multiplex PCR. The sample has around 310,000 clones, approximately 13% seen once. Their specific antigens are unknown. Findings and caveats of the study: Moderately but significantly shorter TCRB CDR3s were found in Type 1 diabetes patients in all four CD4+ subsets.

The sequenced sample was naive CD4+ T cells from blood. Receptors originate from a woman between 18 and 30 years old with type 1 diabetes.

This clone has only a few counts. The chain uses TRBV6-5 and TRBJ2-5; 13 bases are shared with TRBD2. The V and J ends lost 6 bases and 4 bases, in that order; junction bases with no gene match: 2. The CDR3 is made up of 14 amino acids. The germline gives CDR1 MNHEY, CDR2 SVGAGI. The CDR3 DNA follows: TGTGCCAGCAGGGGGACTAGCGGGATAGAGACCCAGTACTTC. Translating gives CASRGTSGIETQYF.

The chain combines TRBV11-2 with TRBJ2-7, with D maybe TRBD2 (5 bases). Germline V gene sequence: CDR1 SGHAT, CDR2 FQNNGV. Trimming removed 2 bases from V and 7 bases from J, with 15 bases in between. The CDR3 is 14 residues long. In DNA, the CDR3 is TGTGCCAGCAGCTTAAGTCCTAGCCCAAGGGAGCAGTACGTC. Its protein product is CASSLSPSPREQYV.

This chain joins TRBV2 and TRBJ2-1, with 10 bases fitting TRBD2. CDR1 SNHLY and CDR2 FYNNEI come from the germline V gene. The CDR3 length is 17 residues. Germline trimming cut 3 bases from V and 3 bases from J; bases unmatched to any gene: 8. The CDR3 DNA reads TGTGCCAGCAGTGATCCTAGCGGGAGCTCACTCTACAATGAGCAGTTCTTC. Amino acid sequence: CASSDPSGSSLYNEQFF.

This chain uses TRBV9 with TRBJ1-2; 7 bases map to TRBD1. The CDR3 contains 16 residues. CDR1 is SGDLS and CDR2 is YYNGEE in the germline V gene. V was clipped by 3 bases and J by 2 bases; unmatched bases: 10. CDR3 sequence reads: CASSANQDRKNYGYTF. The CDR3 region has the DNA TGTGCCAGCAGCGCAAATCAGGACAGGAAGAACTATGGCTACACCTTC.

The CDR3 is CASRGRYNEQFF. In nucleotides, the CDR3 is TGTGCCAGCCGGGGGAGATACAATGAGCAGTTCTTC. The chain carries TRBV11-3 and TRBJ2-1; the D gene is possibly TRBD2 (6 bases). The germline V gene has CDR1 SGHNT and CDR2 YENEEA. There are 12 residues in the CDR3. Trimming took off 8 bases at V and 4 bases at J, with 9 bases between the two ends.

The rearrangement uses TRBV5-1 and TRBJ2-5, with 8 bases matching TRBD1. CDR3 length: 14 residues. V dropped 6 bases and J dropped 5; count of bases not matched to a gene: 9. Germline V gene sequence: CDR1 SGHRS, CDR2 YFSETQ. The CDR3 spells CASTPGTGWETQYF. As DNA, the CDR3 is TGCGCCAGCACCCCTGGGACAGGTTGGGAGACCCAGTACTTC.

This chain uses TRBV6-1 with TRBJ2-5; D is ambiguous. Germline V lookup: CDR1 MNHNS, CDR2 SASEGT. This CDR3 contains 14 residues. The V gene lost 5 bases and the J gene lost 3 bases, with 13 bases spanning the gap. The CDR3, as DNA: TGTGCCAGCAGTCGCGGTGGGTCCGAAGAGACCCAGTACTTC. Translating gives CASSRGGSEETQYF.

The chain links TRBV6-6 to TRBJ1-2; 12 bases are a match to TRBD1. This CDR3 region has 14 residues. Losses at the gene ends were 7 bases for V and 8 bases for J; bases not matched to a gene: 8. Germline V gene lookup returns CDR1 MNHNY and CDR2 SVGAGI (reference sequence). Here the CDR3 reads CASNPGQGARGYTF. The CDR3 coding sequence is TGTGCCAGCAATCCGGGACAGGGGGCTCGGGGCTACACCTTC.

CDR3 in amino acids: CASSHLTDTQYF. The CDR3 region has the DNA TGTGCCAGCAGCCACCTAACAGATACGCAGTATTTT. The rearrangement links TRBV14 to TRBJ2-3; D not resolved. The V gene lost 3 bases and the J gene lost 3 bases, with 4 bases spanning the gap. The CDR3 runs to 12 residues. Germline assignment: CDR1 SGHDN and CDR2 FVKESK. The full variable domain, in which reference TRBV14 and TRBJ2-3 provide the parts outside the CDR3, is EAGVTQFPSHSVIEKGQTVTLRCDPISGHDNLYWYRRVMGKEIKFLLHFVKESKQDESGMPNNRFLAERTGGTYSTLKVQPAELEDSGVYFCASSHLTDTQYFGPGTRLTVL.